This T cell receptor beta chain was captured in a study of T cells after somatic rescue of genetic block. Sequencing was performed with immunoSEQ multiplex PCR; in TCRdb, only in-frame clones are kept and a portion is missing. The data contain over 95,000 clones, about nine tenths of them singletons. The CDR3 has 15 residues. The germline gives CDR1 SGHRS, CDR2 YFSETQ. Trimming pared 0 bases from V and 3 bases from J, leaving 10 bases between. The J gene is TRBJ1-5, the V gene TRBV5-1; the D is unclear. Sequencing input: peripheral blood mononuclear cells (PBMCs). This TCR derives from a woman between 18 and 29 years old. CDR3 sequence (DNA): TGCGCCAGCAGCTTGGGTGGAGGGAACAATCAGCCCCAGCATTTT. This encodes CASSLGGGNNQPQHF.